The 8 T cell receptor beta chains in this list originate from one sample, sequenced in a study of T cells after yellow fever vaccination. TCRdb reanalysed the 5' RACE reads using MiXCR and keeps one entry per CDR3 protein. The sample gives about 300,000 distinct CDR3 sequences, approximately 10% of which show up once; around 3.5% is in the top ten. Sequencing used CD4+ T cells sorted from PBMCs, obtained 5 days after the yellow fever booster vaccination. The origin of the receptors is a man between 18 and 29 years old who received the YFV17D yellow fever vaccine.

Only a few counts were recorded for this clonotype. This chain connects TRBV4-2 to TRBJ2-5; 13 positions agree with TRBD2. The V segment lost 0 bases and the J segment 2 bases; nucleotides outside the gene matches: 3. Germline V gene lookup returns CDR1 LGHNA and CDR2 YNFKEQ. The CDR3 covers 17 residues. The chain's CDR3 is CASSQEGLAGIQETQYF. The CDR3 DNA is TGTGCCAGCAGCCAAGAGGGACTAGCGGGAATTCAAGAGACCCAGTACTTC.

The chain links TRBV5-5 to TRBJ2-4, with D uncertain. Trimming removed 2 bases from V and 4 bases from J, with 10 bases in between. The CDR3 is 14 residues long. Germline CDR1 and CDR2: SGHKS and YYEKEE (reference sequence). Written as DNA, the CDR3 is TGTGCCAGCAGCTTAGACTCCCCGAAAAACATTCAGTACTTC. Its protein product is CASSLDSPKNIQYF.

This clonotype was seen a few times. The chain combines TRBV4-3 with TRBJ2-3; TRBD1 or TRBD2 may be the D gene (6 bases each). Looked up from germline, CDR1 is LGHNA and CDR2 is YSLEER. CDR3 size: 17 residues. Trimming pared 5 bases from V and 2 bases from J, leaving 20 bases between. The CDR3 is CASSRGLGRGLTDTQYF. DNA for the CDR3: TGCGCCAGCAGCAGGGGACTGGGCAGGGGACTCACAGATACGCAGTATTTT.

This clonotype was recorded a few times. The J gene is TRBJ2-6, the V gene TRBV28; D remains ambiguous. CDR1 is MDHEN, CDR2 SYDVKM, per germline. V lost 5 bases, J lost 0 bases, and 14 bases lay in between. This CDR3 contains 17 residues. The CDR3 sequence: CASSLSGWASGANVLTF. CDR3 coding DNA: TGTGCCAGCAGTCTAAGTGGGTGGGCCTCTGGGGCCAACGTCCTGACTTTC.

This clonotype occurred a few times. J is TRBJ1-1 and V is TRBV6-2 or TRBV6-3; 7 nucleotides align to TRBD1. Germline assignment: CDR1 MNHEY and CDR2 SVGEGT. V lost 6 bases and J lost 3; bases outside the gene matches: 10. This CDR3 is 15 amino acids long. The CDR3 nucleotides are TGTGCCAGCAGCCGTATGACAGGGTGGGACACTGAAGCTTTCTTT. Encoded protein: CASSRMTGWDTEAFF.

The chain uses TRBV5-1 and TRBJ2-1, with 13 bases lining up with TRBD2. Looked up from germline, CDR1 is SGHRS and CDR2 is YFSETQ. CDR3 length: 17 amino acids. V was pared by 4 bases and J by 4 bases, with 8 bases of the junction left unmatched. In nucleotides, the CDR3 is TGCGCCAGCAGCGCGGGTGGACTAGCGGGGGCGTACAATGAGCAGTTCTTC. It translates to CASSAGGLAGAYNEQFF. Combining the CDR3 with reference TRBV5-1 and TRBJ2-1 gives the whole variable domain KAGVTQTPRYLIKTRGQQVTLSCSPISGHRSVSWYQQTPGQGLQFLFEYFSETQRNKGNFPGRFSGRQFSNSRSEMNVSTLELGDSALYLCASSAGGLAGAYNEQFFGPGTRLTVL.

This rearrangement joins TRBV3-1 to TRBJ1-2; a weak D match, TRBD1 (6 bases). V lost 3 bases, J lost 5 bases, and 16 bases lay in between. The CDR3 length is 15 residues. CDR1 and CDR2 from the germline V gene are LGHDT and YNNKEL (reference sequence). The CDR3 DNA reads as TGTGCCAGCAGCCATTGGACAGTTCCCGGGTATGGCTACACCTTC. It yields the protein CASSHWTVPGYGYTF.

A few counts support this clonotype. J is TRBJ2-5 and V is TRBV5-1, with TRBD1 matching over 8 bases. With V trimmed by 4 bases and J by 5 bases, 4 bases remained unmatched. The CDR3 totals 13 residues. Looked up from germline, CDR1 is SGHRS and CDR2 is YFSETQ. The CDR3 nucleotides read TGCGCCAGCAGCGGGACAGGCGGTGAGACCCAGTACTTC. It translates to CASSGTGGETQYF. Full variable domain (outside the CDR3, taken from reference TRBV5-1 and TRBJ2-5): KAGVTQTPRYLIKTRGQQVTLSCSPISGHRSVSWYQQTPGQGLQFLFEYFSETQRNKGNFPGRFSGRQFSNSRSEMNVSTLELGDSALYLCASSGTGGETQYFGPGTRLLVL.